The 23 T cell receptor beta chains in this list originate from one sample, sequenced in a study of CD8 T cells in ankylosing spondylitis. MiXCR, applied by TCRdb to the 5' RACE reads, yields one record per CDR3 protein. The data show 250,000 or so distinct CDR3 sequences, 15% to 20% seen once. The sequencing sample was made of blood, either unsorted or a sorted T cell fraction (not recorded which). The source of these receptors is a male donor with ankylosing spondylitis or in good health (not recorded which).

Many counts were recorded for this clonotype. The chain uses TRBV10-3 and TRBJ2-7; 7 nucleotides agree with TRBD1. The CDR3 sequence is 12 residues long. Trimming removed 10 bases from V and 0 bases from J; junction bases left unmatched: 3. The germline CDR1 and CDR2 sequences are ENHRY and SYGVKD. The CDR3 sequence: CASWTGSYEQYF. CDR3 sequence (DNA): TGTGCCAGCTGGACAGGCTCCTACGAGCAGTACTTC.

The CDR3 nucleotides are TGTGCCAGCAGCTTGGTGGTATTCTCCTACGAGCAGTACTTC. Its protein product is CASSLVVFSYEQYF. The rearrangement links TRBV5-5 to TRBJ2-7; no firm D call. Trimming stripped 0 bases from V and 0 bases from J, with 7 bases between. Germline CDR1 SGHKS, CDR2 YYEKEE (reference sequence). The CDR3 spans 14 residues.

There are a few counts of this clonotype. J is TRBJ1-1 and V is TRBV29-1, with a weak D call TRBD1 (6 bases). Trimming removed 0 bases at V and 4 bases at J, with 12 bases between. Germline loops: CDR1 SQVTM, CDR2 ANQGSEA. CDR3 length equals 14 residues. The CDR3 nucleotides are TGCAGCGTTGAAGAGGGGGGGCTAGGCACTGAAGCTTTCTTT. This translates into CSVEEGGLGTEAFF.

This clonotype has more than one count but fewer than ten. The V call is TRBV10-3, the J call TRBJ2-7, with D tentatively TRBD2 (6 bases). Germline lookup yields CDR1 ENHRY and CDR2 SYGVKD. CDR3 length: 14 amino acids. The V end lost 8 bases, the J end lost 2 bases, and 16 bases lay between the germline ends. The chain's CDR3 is CAIGAIAETYEQYF. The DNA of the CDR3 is TGTGCCATCGGGGCCATAGCGGAAACCTACGAGCAGTACTTC.

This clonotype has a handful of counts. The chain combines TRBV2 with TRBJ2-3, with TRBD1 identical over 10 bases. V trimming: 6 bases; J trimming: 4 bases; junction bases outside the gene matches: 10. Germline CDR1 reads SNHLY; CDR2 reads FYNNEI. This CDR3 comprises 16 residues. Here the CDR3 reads CASRPIDRGLPDTQYF. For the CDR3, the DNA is TGTGCCAGCAGACCAATCGACAGGGGGCTCCCAGATACGCAGTATTTT.

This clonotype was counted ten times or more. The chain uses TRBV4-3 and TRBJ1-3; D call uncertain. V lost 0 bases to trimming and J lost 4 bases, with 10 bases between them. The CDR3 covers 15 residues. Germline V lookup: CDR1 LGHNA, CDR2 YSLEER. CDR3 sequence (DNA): TGCGCCAGCAGCCAAGATCTAGGATTGGGAAACACCATATATTTT. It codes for CASSQDLGLGNTIYF.

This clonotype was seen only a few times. The CDR3 coding sequence is TGCGCCAGCAGCCAAGAGGGGGGCCCTTCTAACTATGGCTACACCTTC. This sequence encodes CASSQEGGPSNYGYTF. This chain connects TRBV4-1 to TRBJ1-2; weak D call: TRBD1 (6 bases). Germline V gene lookup returns CDR1 MGHRA and CDR2 YSYEKL. V dropped 0 bases and J dropped 0 bases, with 11 bases sitting between them. The CDR3 is 16 amino acids.

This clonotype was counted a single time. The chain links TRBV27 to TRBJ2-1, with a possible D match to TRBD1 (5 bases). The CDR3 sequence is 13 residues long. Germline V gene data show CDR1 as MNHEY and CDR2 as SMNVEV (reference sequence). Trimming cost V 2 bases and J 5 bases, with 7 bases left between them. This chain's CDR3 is CASSLAGHNEQFF. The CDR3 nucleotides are TGTGCCAGCAGTTTAGCAGGGCACAATGAGCAGTTCTTC.

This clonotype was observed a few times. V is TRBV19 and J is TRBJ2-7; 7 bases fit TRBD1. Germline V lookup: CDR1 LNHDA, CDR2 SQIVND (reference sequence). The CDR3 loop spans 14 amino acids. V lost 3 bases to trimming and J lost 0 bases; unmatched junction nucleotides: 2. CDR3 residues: CASSMTGSSYEQYF. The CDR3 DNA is TGTGCCAGTAGTATGACAGGGTCCTCCTACGAGCAGTACTTC.

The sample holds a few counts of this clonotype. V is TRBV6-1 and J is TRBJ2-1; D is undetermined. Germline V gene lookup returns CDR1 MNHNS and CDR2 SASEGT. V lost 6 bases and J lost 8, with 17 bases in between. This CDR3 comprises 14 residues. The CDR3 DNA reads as TGTGCCAGCAGCCCCAGAGGACGGGCCGATGAGCAGTTCTTC. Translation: CASSPRGRADEQFF.

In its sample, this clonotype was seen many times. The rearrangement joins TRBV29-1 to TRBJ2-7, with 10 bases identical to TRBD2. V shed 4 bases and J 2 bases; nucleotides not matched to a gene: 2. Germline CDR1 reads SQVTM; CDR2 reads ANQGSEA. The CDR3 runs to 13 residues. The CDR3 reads CSVVLAGAYEQYF. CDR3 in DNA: TGCAGCGTTGTCCTAGCGGGGGCCTACGAGCAGTACTTC.

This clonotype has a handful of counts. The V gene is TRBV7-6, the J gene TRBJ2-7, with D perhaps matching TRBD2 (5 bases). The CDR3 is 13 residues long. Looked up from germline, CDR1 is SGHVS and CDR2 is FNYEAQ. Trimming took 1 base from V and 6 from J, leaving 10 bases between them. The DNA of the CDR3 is TGTGCCAGCAGCTTAGGGGGAGTCGGCGAGCAGTACTTC. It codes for CASSLGGVGEQYF. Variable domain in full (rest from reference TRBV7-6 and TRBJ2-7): GAGVSQSPRYKVTKRGQDVALRCDPISGHVSLYWYRQALGQGPEFLTYFNYEAQQDKSGLPNDRFSAERPEGSISTLTIQRTEQRDSAMYRCASSLGGVGEQYFGPGTRLTVT.

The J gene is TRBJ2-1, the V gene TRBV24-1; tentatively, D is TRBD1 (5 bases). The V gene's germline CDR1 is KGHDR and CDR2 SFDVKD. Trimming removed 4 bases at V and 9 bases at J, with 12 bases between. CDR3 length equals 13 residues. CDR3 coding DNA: TGTGCCACCAGTGACGCAGGGCCTGGTGAGCAGTTCTTC. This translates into CATSDAGPGEQFF.

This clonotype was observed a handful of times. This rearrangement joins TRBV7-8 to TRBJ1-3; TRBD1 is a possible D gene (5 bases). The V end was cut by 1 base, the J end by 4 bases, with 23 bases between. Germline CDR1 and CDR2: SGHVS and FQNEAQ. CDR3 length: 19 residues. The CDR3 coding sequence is TGTGCCAGCAGCTTAGTCCGGGGACGGTTAGGGGAATTCGGAAACACCATATATTTT. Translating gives CASSLVRGRLGEFGNTIYF.

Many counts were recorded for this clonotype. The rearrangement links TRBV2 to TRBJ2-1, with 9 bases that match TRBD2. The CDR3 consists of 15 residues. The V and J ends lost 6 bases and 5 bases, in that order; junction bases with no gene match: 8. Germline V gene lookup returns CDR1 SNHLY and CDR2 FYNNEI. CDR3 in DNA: TGTGCCAGCAGGGCCGGGACTAGCAACCACAATGAGCAGTTCTTC. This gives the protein CASRAGTSNHNEQFF.

CDR3 coding DNA: TGCAGCGTTGAAAAGGGGACAGGGGCTGAAGCTTTCTTT. Protein product: CSVEKGTGAEAFF. The rearrangement links TRBV29-1 to TRBJ1-1, with 10 bases matching TRBD1. Germline V CDR1 and CDR2: SQVTM, ANQGSEA. Germline trimming cut 2 bases from V and 6 bases from J; bases unmatched to any gene: 3. This CDR3 is 13 amino acids long.

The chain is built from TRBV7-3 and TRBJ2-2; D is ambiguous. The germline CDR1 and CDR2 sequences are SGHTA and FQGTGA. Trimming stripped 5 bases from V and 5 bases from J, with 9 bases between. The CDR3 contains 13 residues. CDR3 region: CASSPLLTGELFF. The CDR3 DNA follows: TGTGCCAGCAGCCCCCTTTTGACCGGGGAGCTGTTTTTT.

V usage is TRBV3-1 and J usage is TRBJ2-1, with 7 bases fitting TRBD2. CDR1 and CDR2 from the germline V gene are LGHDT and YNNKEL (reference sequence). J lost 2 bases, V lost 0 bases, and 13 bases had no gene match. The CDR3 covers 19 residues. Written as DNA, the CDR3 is TGTGCCAGCAGCCAAGACGTTGTTGGACTAGTTAATACCTACAATGAGCAGTTCTTC. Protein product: CASSQDVVGLVNTYNEQFF.

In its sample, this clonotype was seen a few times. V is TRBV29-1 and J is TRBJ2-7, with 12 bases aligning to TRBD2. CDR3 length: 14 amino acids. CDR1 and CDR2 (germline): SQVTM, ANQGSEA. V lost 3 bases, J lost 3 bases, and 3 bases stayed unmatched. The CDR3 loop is CSVDGLAGNYEQYF. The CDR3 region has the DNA TGCAGCGTTGATGGACTAGCGGGAAACTACGAGCAGTACTTC.

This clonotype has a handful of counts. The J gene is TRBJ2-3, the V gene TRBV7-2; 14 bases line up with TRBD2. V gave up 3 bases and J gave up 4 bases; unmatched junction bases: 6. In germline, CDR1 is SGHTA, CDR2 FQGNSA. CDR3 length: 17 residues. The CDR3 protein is CASSFEGLAGVADTQYF. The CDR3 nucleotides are TGTGCCAGCAGCTTCGAGGGACTAGCGGGAGTAGCAGATACGCAGTATTTT.

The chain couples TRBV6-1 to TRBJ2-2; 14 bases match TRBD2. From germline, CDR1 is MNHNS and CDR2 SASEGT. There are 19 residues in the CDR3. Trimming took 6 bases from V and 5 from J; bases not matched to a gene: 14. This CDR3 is CASSQTTSGRAGWTGELFF. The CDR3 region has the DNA TGTGCCAGCAGCCAAACGACTAGCGGGAGGGCCGGTTGGACCGGGGAGCTGTTTTTT.

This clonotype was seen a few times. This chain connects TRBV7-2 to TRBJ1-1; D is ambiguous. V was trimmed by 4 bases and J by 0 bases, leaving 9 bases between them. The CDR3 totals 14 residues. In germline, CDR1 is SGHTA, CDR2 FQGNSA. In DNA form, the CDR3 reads TGTGCCAGCAGCTCCAGTCGGTTGAACACTGAAGCTTTCTTT. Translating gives CASSSSRLNTEAFF.

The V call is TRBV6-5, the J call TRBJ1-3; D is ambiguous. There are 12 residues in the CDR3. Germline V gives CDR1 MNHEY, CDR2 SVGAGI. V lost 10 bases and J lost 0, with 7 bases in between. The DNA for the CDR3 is TGTGCCACCTGGGCCTCTGGAAACACCATATATTTT. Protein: CATWASGNTIYF.